What follows is one T cell receptor beta chain and its context. This CDR3 comprises 18 residues. Germline lookup yields CDR1 MNHEY and CDR2 SMNVEV (reference sequence). The V and J ends lost 1 base and 3 bases respectively, with 21 bases between them. The data were obtained in a study of T cell responses to AZD1222 COVID-19 vaccine. Overall study context: Recipients boosted at about 4 weeks or about 12 weeks are pooled.

Profiled with immunoSEQ multiplex PCR; TCRdb holds only in-frame clones, not every one. Of 150,000 to 200,000 clones listed, 85% to 95% are singletons. This TCR came from an adult in good health. The specimen was peripheral blood, collected on day 0 of AZD1222 vaccination. This chain uses TRBV27 with TRBJ1-1; D is perhaps TRBD1 (5 bases). The CDR3 loop reads CASSLLAGRGSGDTEAFF. The CDR3 coding sequence is TGTGCCAGCAGTTTATTAGCAGGGCGGGGAAGCGGGGACACTGAAGCTTTCTTT.